The T cell receptor beta chain under discussion was sequenced for a study of shared clonotypes between healthy human individuals. CD4+ cells were split into CD45RA+ naive and CD45RA-negative memory subsets. Here immunoSEQ multiplex PCR was the method, and the copy in TCRdb shows in-frame clones only, minus some. Here the sample spans more than 200,000 clones, over 60% being singletons. Germline V gene lookup returns CDR1 SGHRS and CDR2 YFSETQ. This CDR3 has 12 amino acids. V was clipped by 4 bases and J by 5 bases, with 9 bases between them. Material for sequencing was memory CD4+ T cells sorted from blood. Subset here: CD45RA-negative fraction. This rearrangement joins TRBV5-1 to TRBJ2-5; D not resolved. The clonotype was recovered from a man aged 25 to 45 in good health. The CDR3 here is CASSPALETQYF. As DNA, the CDR3 is TGCGCCAGCAGCCCGGCACTCGAGACCCAGTACTTC.